Below are 31 T cell receptor beta chains sequenced from a single sample in a study of T-cell memory formation after mild COVID-19. Each CDR3 protein gets one entry after TCRdb re-called the 5' RACE reads with MiXCR. The sample yields 540,000 or so distinct CDR3 sequences, about a fifth seen once. The sample comprised PBMCs or a T cell subset sorted from them (not recorded which). The receptors were sampled from an adult woman who had mild COVID-19 (a few samples of this study predate the infection). Cell type and time point are not known.

This chain connects TRBV6-1 to TRBJ2-3; 14 bases are shared with TRBD2. The CDR3 runs to 16 residues. Germline CDR1 and CDR2: MNHNS and SASEGT. After removal of 5 bases from V and 11 bases from J, the junction contained 12 bases not matched to a gene. The CDR3 DNA reads as TGTGCCAGCAGTTCTTGGACGGGACTAGCGGGAGAAGGGCAGTATTTT. It codes for CASSSWTGLAGEGQYF.

The V and J genes are TRBV12-3 or TRBV12-4 and TRBJ1-5; D call uncertain. V was cut by 7 bases and J by 5 bases, with 9 bases left in between. The CDR3 has 12 residues. The CDR3 here is CASTPGYQPQHF. CDR3 nucleotide sequence: TGTGCCAGCACCCCCGGGTATCAGCCCCAGCATTTT.

The chain recombines TRBV5-1 with TRBJ2-1, with D possibly matching TRBD2 (6 bases). CDR1 and CDR2 from the germline V gene are SGHRS and YFSETQ. The CDR3 extends over 17 amino acids. V lost 1 base and J 0 bases, leaving 14 bases between the germline ends. The CDR3 protein is CASSLTSKPPSYNEQFF. The CDR3 DNA reads as TGCGCCAGCAGCTTGACTAGCAAGCCCCCCTCCTACAATGAGCAGTTCTTC.

The rearrangement uses TRBV7-8 and TRBJ2-2; D is undetermined. Germline V gives CDR1 SGHVS, CDR2 FQNEAQ. The V and J ends lost 4 bases and 1 base respectively, with 13 bases between them. The CDR3 loop spans 16 amino acids. The CDR3, as DNA: TGTGCCAGCAGCTCCCTCTGGGCGGTGAACACCGGGGAGCTGTTTTTT. Protein: CASSSLWAVNTGELFF.

This clonotype showed up just a few times. The chain's CDR3 is CASSEDQGIAGNTIYF. The CDR3 DNA sequence: TGTGCCAGCAGTGAAGACCAGGGGATCGCTGGAAACACCATATATTTT. V gene TRBV25-1 combines with J gene TRBJ1-3; D is possibly TRBD1 (6 bases). The CDR3 runs 16 residues. The V end was cut by 2 bases, the J end by 2 bases, with 13 bases between. Germline CDR1 and CDR2: MGHDK and SYGVNS.

J is TRBJ2-7 and V is TRBV15; D gene uncertain. The germline gives CDR1 LNHNV, CDR2 YYDKDF (reference sequence). This CDR3 is built from 14 residues. The V and J ends lost 0 bases and 2 bases respectively, with 8 bases between them. CDR3 amino acids: CATSRDRWAYEQYF. CDR3 nucleotide sequence: TGTGCCACCAGCAGAGATCGATGGGCCTACGAGCAGTACTTC.

The rearrangement joins TRBV12-3 or TRBV12-4 to TRBJ1-2, with D unresolved. This CDR3 contains 16 residues. V was shortened by 5 bases and J by 0 bases, with 16 bases between the two germline ends. CDR3 sequence (DNA): TGTGCCAGCAGTCTGAGGTACGGAGCCTCTAACTATGGCTACACCTTC. Translation gives CASSLRYGASNYGYTF.

The chain employs TRBV14 and TRBJ2-3, with a possible D match to TRBD1 (5 bases). The V end was cut by 1 base, the J end by 2 bases, with 13 bases between. Germline CDR1 reads SGHDN; CDR2 reads FVKESK. The CDR3 loop spans 16 amino acids. The CDR3 loop reads CASSQVGRVHTDTQYF. CDR3 bases: TGTGCCAGCAGCCAAGTCGGCAGGGTGCACACAGATACGCAGTATTTT.

The sample holds many counts of this clonotype. The chain recombines TRBV6-5 with TRBJ2-1; a possible D gene is TRBD1 (5 bases). With 2 bases removed from V and 7 bases from J, the gap between germline ends came to 9 bases. Germline CDR1 and CDR2: MNHEY and SVGAGI. CDR3 length: 13 amino acids. CDR3 sequence (DNA): TGTGCCAGCAGTTACCTGGGGCAGAATGAGCAGTTCTTC. It encodes CASSYLGQNEQFF.

This clonotype was seen a handful of times. The chain has TRBV4-1 and TRBJ2-2; D gene unclear. Trimming pared 1 base from V and 0 bases from J, leaving 12 bases between. This CDR3 contains 17 residues. The germline V gene encodes CDR1 MGHRA and CDR2 YSYEKL. DNA for the CDR3: TGCGCCAGCAGCCAAGGTAAAGCCAGGACGAACACCGGGGAGCTGTTTTTT. Protein product: CASSQGKARTNTGELFF.

This clonotype was counted only a few times. The chain recombines TRBV20-1 with TRBJ2-7, with D maybe TRBD2 (5 bases). With 0 bases removed from V and 6 bases from J, the gap between germline ends came to 15 bases. This CDR3 region has 14 residues. The germline CDR1 and CDR2 sequences are DFQATT and SNEGSKA (reference sequence). The CDR3 spells CSARDYVRAGEQYF. The DNA of the CDR3 is TGCAGTGCTAGAGATTATGTTAGGGCGGGCGAGCAGTACTTC.

This clonotype came up a few times. The chain has TRBV18 and TRBJ2-7; 7 positions match TRBD2. The V segment lost 1 base and the J segment 3 bases; nucleotides outside the gene matches: 3. The CDR3 extends over 14 amino acids. Germline V CDR1 and CDR2: KGHSH, LQKENI. The CDR3: CASSPRGGYYEQYF. CDR3 nucleotide sequence: TGTGCCAGCTCACCACGGGGGGGATACTACGAGCAGTACTTC.

This clonotype was counted a few times. This sequence joins TRBV7-6 and TRBJ1-2; unclear D gene. CDR1 SGHVS and CDR2 FNYEAQ come from the germline V gene. This CDR3 contains 14 residues. Trimming stripped 5 bases from V and 6 bases from J, with 16 bases between. The CDR3 nucleotides are TGTGCCAGCAGCCATGGGCCCGGGTTGGATGGCTACACCTTC. Protein: CASSHGPGLDGYTF.

This clonotype appeared a few times. The rearrangement uses TRBV20-1 and TRBJ2-1, with a possible D match to TRBD1 (5 bases). The germline CDR1 and CDR2 sequences are DFQATT and SNEGSKA (reference sequence). Trimming took 0 bases from V and 0 from J, leaving 21 bases between them. The CDR3 spans 19 residues. This chain's CDR3 is CSARDLGLRTGISYNEQFF. The CDR3 DNA is TGCAGTGCTAGAGATTTGGGGCTACGAACAGGAATCTCCTACAATGAGCAGTTCTTC.

This chain joins TRBV7-3 and TRBJ2-2, with D unresolved. The V and J ends lost 3 bases and 4 bases respectively, with 6 bases between them. The germline CDR1 and CDR2 sequences are SGHTA and FQGTGA. The length of the CDR3 is 13 residues. This chain's CDR3 is CASSFGFTGELFF. The DNA of the CDR3 is TGTGCCAGCAGCTTTGGCTTCACCGGGGAGCTGTTTTTT.

This chain uses TRBV7-9 with TRBJ2-2; 7 nucleotides align to TRBD2. V gave up 3 bases and J gave up 4 bases; unmatched junction bases: 14. CDR1 SEHNR and CDR2 FQNEAQ come from the germline V gene (reference sequence). The CDR3 totals 18 residues. The CDR3 DNA reads as TGTGCCAGCAGCTTGCCAAGCCTCCTAGCGGAAGGCACCGGGGAGCTGTTTTTT. Protein product: CASSLPSLLAEGTGELFF. The full variable domain, with the rest looked up from reference TRBV7-9 and TRBJ2-2, is DTGVSQNPRHKITKRGQNVTFRCDPISEHNRLYWYRQTLGQGPEFLTYFQNEAQLEKSRLLSDRFSAERPKGSFSTLEIQRTEQGDSAMYLCASSLPSLLAEGTGELFFGEGSRLTVL.

This clonotype was seen only a few times. The chain has TRBV30 and TRBJ2-7; D gene uncertain. V gave up 0 bases and J gave up 1 base, with 7 bases separating them. There are 13 residues in the CDR3. Germline V CDR1 and CDR2: GTSNPN, SVGIG (reference sequence). The CDR3, as DNA: TGTGCCTGGAGTGTATGGGGTTCCTACGAGCAGTACTTC. It codes for CAWSVWGSYEQYF.

Only a few counts were recorded for this clonotype. The CDR3 loop reads CASSFPDREAFF. CDR3 sequence (DNA): TGTGCCAGCAGCTTTCCCGACAGGGAAGCTTTCTTT. The chain is built from TRBV7-9 and TRBJ1-1; the D gene is possibly TRBD1 (6 bases). Trimming took off 3 bases at V and 8 bases at J, with 10 bases between the two ends. Per germline, CDR1 SEHNR and CDR2 FQNEAQ (reference sequence). The CDR3 extends over 12 amino acids.

The V gene is TRBV29-1, the J gene TRBJ2-7, with D perhaps given as TRBD1 or TRBD2 (5 bases each). The CDR3 length is 13 residues. Germline values: CDR1 SQVTM, CDR2 ANQGSEA. Between the trimmed V and J ends, which lost 5 bases and 0 bases, there was a span of 11 bases. CDR3: CSVQGPLSYEQYF. CDR3 coding DNA: TGCAGCGTTCAGGGACCCCTCTCCTACGAGCAGTACTTC.

The chain has TRBV9 and TRBJ1-2; 7 bases align to TRBD1. Germline V CDR1 and CDR2: SGDLS, YYNGEE. The CDR3 is made up of 13 amino acids. The ends lost 1 base at V and 8 bases at J; junction bases unmatched: 5. CDR3 coding DNA: TGTGCCAGCAGCGTAATGACAGGGAGCGGCTACACCTTC. This translates into CASSVMTGSGYTF. The variable domain in full, completed from reference TRBV9 and TRBJ1-2, reads DSGVTQTPKHLITATGQRVTLRCSPRSGDLSVYWYQQSLDQGLQFLIQYYNGEERAKGNILERFSAQQFPDLHSELNLSSLELGDSALYFCASSVMTGSGYTFGSGTRLTVV.

V and J are TRBV12-3 or TRBV12-4 and TRBJ2-2, with 7 bases fitting TRBD1. This CDR3 comprises 16 residues. The V and J ends lost 7 bases and 4 bases, in that order; junction bases with no gene match: 12. The chain's CDR3 is CASTISQGVGTGELFF. In DNA, the CDR3 is TGTGCCAGCACCATCTCCCAGGGGGTAGGCACCGGGGAGCTGTTTTTT.

The chain is built from TRBV9 and TRBJ1-2, with 7 positions matching TRBD1. V shed 0 bases and J 6 bases; nucleotides not matched to a gene: 5. CDR3 size: 14 residues. Germline-derived CDR1 and CDR2 are SGDLS and YYNGEE. The CDR3 region is CASSVGGRGNGYTF. DNA for the CDR3: TGTGCCAGCAGCGTAGGAGGCAGGGGGAATGGCTACACCTTC.

The chain links TRBV12-3 or TRBV12-4 to TRBJ1-2; 8 bases match TRBD1. The ends lost 5 bases at V and 8 bases at J; junction bases unmatched: 7. CDR3 size: 13 residues. Written as DNA, the CDR3 is TGTGCCAGCAGTCTTACGACAGGGGAGGGCTACACCTTC. Translating gives CASSLTTGEGYTF.

This clonotype came up a few times. The J gene is TRBJ2-7, the V gene TRBV7-9, with a weak D call TRBD1 (5 bases). The V end was cut by 5 bases, the J end by 2 bases, with 13 bases between. The CDR3 runs to 14 residues. Germline assignment: CDR1 SEHNR and CDR2 FQNEAQ (reference sequence). The CDR3 is CASSRDSTPYEQYF. The CDR3 nucleotides are TGTGCCAGCAGCCGAGACAGTACCCCCTACGAGCAGTACTTC.

The V and J genes are TRBV5-1 and TRBJ2-1, with a weak D call TRBD2 (5 bases). With 0 bases removed from V and 7 bases from J, the gap between germline ends came to 20 bases. Germline V gives CDR1 SGHRS, CDR2 YFSETQ. The CDR3 sequence is 17 residues long. CDR3 sequence: CASSLVSGNSMGNEQFF. The CDR3 nucleotides are TGCGCCAGCAGCTTGGTTTCGGGGAACAGTATGGGTAATGAGCAGTTCTTC.

This clonotype has just a few counts. The chain employs TRBV11-2 and TRBJ2-7; D is uncertain. The V gene's germline CDR1 is SGHAT and CDR2 FQNNGV. This CDR3 has 12 amino acids. V was shortened by 0 bases and J by 6 bases, with 6 bases between the two germline ends. The CDR3 DNA reads as TGTGCCAGCAGCTTAGATCTCGGCGAGCAGTACTTC. Amino acid sequence: CASSLDLGEQYF. Filled out from reference TRBV11-2 and TRBJ2-7, the complete variable domain reads EAGVAQSPRYKIIEKRQSVAFWCNPISGHATLYWYQQILGQGPKLLIQFQNNGVVDDSQLPKDRFSAERLKGVDSTLKIQPAKLEDSAVYLCASSLDLGEQYFGPGTRLTVT.

The chain carries TRBV5-4 and TRBJ2-1; D might be TRBD1 (6 bases). Trimming pared 2 bases from V and 2 bases from J, leaving 11 bases between. The CDR3 is 15 amino acids. Germline CDR1 reads SGHNT; CDR2 reads YYREEE (reference sequence). This CDR3 reads CASSFLQGAYNEQFF. The CDR3 DNA sequence: TGTGCCAGCAGCTTTTTACAGGGTGCCTACAATGAGCAGTTCTTC.

This clonotype was seen a few times. The chain is built from TRBV6-5 and TRBJ1-5; D may be TRBD1 (5 bases). The germline gives CDR1 MNHEY, CDR2 SVGAGI. The V end lost 6 bases, the J end lost 7 bases, and 19 bases lay between the germline ends. The CDR3 totals 15 residues. The CDR3: CASSPGTWGEQPQHF. CDR3 nucleotides: TGTGCCAGCAGCCCCGGTACTTGGGGGGAGCAGCCCCAGCATTTT.

Only a few counts were recorded for this clonotype. The chain links TRBV7-8 to TRBJ2-7; TRBD2 agrees at 10 bases. V gave up 4 bases and J gave up 0 bases; unmatched junction bases: 6. This CDR3 is built from 16 residues. CDR1 and CDR2 (germline): SGHVS, FQNEAQ. CDR3 sequence reads: CASSWTTSGPSYEQYF. CDR3 DNA: TGTGCCAGCAGCTGGACGACTAGCGGGCCCTCCTACGAGCAGTACTTC. The variable domain in full, with the rest retrieved from reference TRBV7-8 and TRBJ2-7, is GAGVSQSPRYKVAKRGQDVALRCDPISGHVSLFWYQQALGQGPEFLTYFQNEAQLDKSGLPSDRFFAERPEGSVSTLKIQRTQQEDSAVYLCASSWTTSGPSYEQYFGPGTRLTVT.

J is TRBJ2-1 and V is TRBV5-1; unclear D gene. Germline CDR1 reads SGHRS; CDR2 reads YFSETQ. The CDR3 runs to 15 residues. V lost 4 bases, J lost 4 bases, and 15 bases lay in between. CDR3 DNA sequence: TGCGCCAGCAGCCCTCTTTTTGCCGTTTACAATGAGCAGTTCTTC. This translates into CASSPLFAVYNEQFF. Together with reference TRBV5-1 and TRBJ2-1, the CDR3 gives the full variable domain: KAGVTQTPRYLIKTRGQQVTLSCSPISGHRSVSWYQQTPGQGLQFLFEYFSETQRNKGNFPGRFSGRQFSNSRSEMNVSTLELGDSALYLCASSPLFAVYNEQFFGPGTRLTVL.

J is TRBJ2-1 and V is TRBV20-1; D perhaps matches TRBD2 (6 bases). V dropped 6 bases and J dropped 0 bases, with 15 bases sitting between them. The CDR3 has 15 residues. Germline CDR1 DFQATT, CDR2 SNEGSKA (reference sequence). In DNA form, the CDR3 reads TGCAGTGCCGCCGGGGACTTCCTCTCCTACAATGAGCAGTTCTTC. This codes for CSAAGDFLSYNEQFF.